These 7 T cell receptor beta chains were all obtained from the same sample, sequenced in a study of cytomegalovirus exposure and HLA in healthy donors. PCR involved 60 Vbeta and 13 Jbeta primers. Libraries were prepared by immunoSEQ multiplex PCR; TCRdb keeps only in-frame clonotypes and omits some of them. The table shows about 210,000 clones, with about nine tenths occurring only once. Sequences were obtained from PBMCs. The receptors were sampled from a boy between 2 and 10 years old in good health and CMV-seronegative.

This sequence joins TRBV7-2 and TRBJ1-2; D perhaps matches TRBD1 (6 bases). CDR1 is SGHTA and CDR2 is FQGNSA in the germline V gene. V was cut by 3 bases and J by 4 bases, with 6 bases left in between. The CDR3 is made up of 12 amino acids. The DNA for the CDR3 is TGTGCCAGCAGCTTGACAGGCTATGGCTACACCTTC. It is translated as CASSLTGYGYTF.

The rearrangement joins TRBV7-6 to TRBJ1-3, with D possibly being TRBD1 (5 bases). Per germline, CDR1 SGHVS and CDR2 FNYEAQ. V was clipped by 2 bases and J by 1 base, with 12 bases between them. The CDR3 extends over 16 amino acids. For the CDR3, the DNA is TGTGCCAGCAGCTTATCGGAGGGGAAATCTGGAAACACCATATATTTT. Translating gives CASSLSEGKSGNTIYF.

This chain connects TRBV21-1 to TRBJ2-3; TRBD2, the D gene given by the table, was not confirmed from the DNA. TRBV21-1 represents a pseudogene. CDR3 length: 16 residues. CDR3 loop: CASSKAVREGRDTQYF. For the CDR3, the DNA is TGTGCCAGCAGCAAAGCGGTGCGGGAGGGACGAGATACGCAGTATTTT.

The V and J genes are TRBV6-1 and TRBJ2-1; D possibly corresponds to TRBD2 (7 bases). V was cut by 10 bases and J by 8 bases, with 18 bases left in between. The germline V gene has CDR1 MNHNS and CDR2 SASEGT. The CDR3 has 13 residues. The DNA for the CDR3 is TGTGCCACCAAGGGAGGGGGTTGGGATGAGCAGTTCTTC. This gives the protein CATKGGGWDEQFF.

The chain recombines TRBV30 with TRBJ2-5, with TRBD1 matching over 11 bases. The J call is in doubt because the DNA end fits TRBJ2-7 better. CDR1 is GTSNPN and CDR2 is SVGIG in the germline V gene (reference sequence). The CDR3 runs to 15 residues. CDR3 DNA sequence: TGTGCCTGGAGTATCTCCGGGACAGGGGGCTACGAGCAGTACTTC. It specifies CAWSISGTGGYEQYF.

The chain is built from TRBV7-2 and TRBJ1-3; no definite D call. Germline CDR1 SGHTA, CDR2 FQGNSA. The CDR3 runs to 13 residues. With 1 base removed from V and 6 bases from J, the gap between germline ends came to 7 bases. CDR3 protein: CASSLGGENTIYF. CDR3 nucleotides: TGTGCCAGCAGCTTAGGCGGTGAAAACACCATATATTTT. The variable domain in full, with the rest retrieved from reference TRBV7-2 and TRBJ1-3, is GAGVSQSPSNKVTEKGKDVELRCDPISGHTALYWYRQSLGQGLEFLIYFQGNSAPDKSGLPSDRFSAERTGGSVSTLTIQRTQQEDSAVYLCASSLGGENTIYFGEGSWLTVV.

This chain joins TRBV5-1 and TRBJ2-3; no clear D gene. Trimming removed 0 bases at V and 1 base at J, with 6 bases between. The CDR3 loop spans 14 amino acids. CDR1 is SGHRS, CDR2 YFSETQ, per germline. The CDR3 sequence: CASSLGAGTDTQYF. The CDR3 DNA sequence: TGCGCCAGCAGCTTGGGGGCCGGCACAGATACGCAGTATTTT.